These 11 T cell receptor beta chains originate from one sample sequenced in a study of shared clonotypes between healthy human individuals (dated by TCRdb to 2018 to 2021). To prepare the library, the immunoSEQ multiplex PCR assay was applied. The clones in this table, taken by TCRdb from immuneACCESS, are in-frame only. Not every clone is retained; where verified, under half of the shortfall comes from an unresolved V gene, and the cause of the rest is unknown. The sample records approximately 1,500,000 clones, 95% to 99% of which are singletons. Of the sample, about 0.45% is held by the ten largest clones. Material: naive CD4+ T cells sorted from blood. The cell subset or site tag for this specimen amounts to: CD45RA+ positively selected. The receptors shown here come from a man aged 25-45 years in good health.

Comment on this clone: This CDR3 is also generated by other DNA sequences in the sample. The chain links TRBV6-5 to TRBJ2-2; D not resolved. Germline CDR1 reads MNHEY; CDR2 reads SVGAGI. This CDR3 spans 12 amino acids. Trimming cost V 0 bases and J 5 bases, with 1 base left between them. CDR3 DNA: TGTGCCAGCAGTTACTCTACCGGGGAGCTGTTTTTT. Its translation: CASSYSTGELFF.

This sequence joins TRBV7-2 and TRBJ2-3; D remains unclear. The V gene lost 1 base and the J gene lost 4 bases, with 15 bases spanning the gap. The CDR3 is 16 residues long. Germline V lookup: CDR1 SGHTA, CDR2 FQGNSA. CDR3 in amino acids: CASSLGRSSLPDTQYF. The DNA of the CDR3 is TGTGCCAGCAGCTTAGGGCGTAGCTCTCTTCCAGATACGCAGTATTTT. The full variable domain, its missing parts supplied by reference TRBV7-2 and TRBJ2-3, is GAGVSQSPSNKVTEKGKDVELRCDPISGHTALYWYRQSLGQGLEFLIYFQGNSAPDKSGLPSDRFSAERTGGSVSTLTIQRTQQEDSAVYLCASSLGRSSLPDTQYFGPGTRLTVL.

The J gene is TRBJ1-1, the V gene TRBV28; TRBD1 matches at 7 bases. The germline V gene has CDR1 MDHEN and CDR2 SYDVKM. V shed 2 bases, J shed 0 bases, and the junction held 3 bases outside the gene matches. This CDR3 has 15 amino acids. The CDR3 sequence: CASSLTDRVNTEAFF. The CDR3 bases are TGTGCCAGCAGTTTAACCGACAGGGTGAACACTGAAGCTTTCTTT.

This sequence joins TRBV27 and TRBJ1-1; weak D call: TRBD1 (5 bases). CDR3 length: 15 residues. Germline lookup yields CDR1 MNHEY and CDR2 SMNVEV (reference sequence). Trimming stripped 4 bases from V and 5 bases from J, with 17 bases between. The CDR3 loop is CASSWGGARFTEAFF. The CDR3 nucleotides are TGTGCCAGCAGTTGGGGCGGGGCCCGCTTTACTGAAGCTTTCTTT.

The chain recombines TRBV9 with TRBJ2-7; D possibly corresponds to TRBD2 (7 bases). Looked up from germline, CDR1 is SGDLS and CDR2 is YYNGEE. The germline V and J ends were trimmed by 3 bases and 7 bases, with 23 bases remaining between them. The CDR3 covers 16 residues. In nucleotides, the CDR3 is TGTGCCAGCAGCGGAAGAGGGTTCGGGGGGCTTGGAGAGCAGTACTTC. It translates to CASSGRGFGGLGEQYF.

The chain joins TRBV5-1 to TRBJ2-7, with D possibly matching TRBD2 (5 bases). This CDR3 contains 17 residues. Trimming removed 4 bases from V and 2 bases from J, with 22 bases in between. The germline gives CDR1 SGHRS, CDR2 YFSETQ. CDR3 in DNA: TGCGCCAGCAGCAATCCAGTGGGCTTAGGAGCGGCCTACGAGCAGTACTTC. It yields the protein CASSNPVGLGAAYEQYF.

V usage is TRBV2 and J usage is TRBJ1-3; tentative D call: TRBD1 (5 bases). V lost 5 bases, J lost 4 bases, and 6 bases lay in between. Germline CDR1 and CDR2: SNHLY and FYNNEI. The CDR3 totals 12 residues. The CDR3: CASSRTGNTIYF. The DNA for the CDR3 is TGTGCCAGCAGTCGGACAGGAAACACCATATATTTT. Filled out from reference TRBV2 and TRBJ1-3, the complete variable domain reads EPEVTQTPSHQVTQMGQEVILRCVPISNHLYFYWYRQILGQKVEFLVSFYNNEISEKSEIFDDQFSVERPDGSNFTLKIRSTKLEDSAMYFCASSRTGNTIYFGEGSWLTVV.

A single count supports this clone. This chain connects TRBV29-1 to TRBJ2-7; 8 nucleotides agree with TRBD2. This CDR3 comprises 11 residues. The junction had 4 bases not matched to a gene; V was cut back by 7 bases and J by 5 bases. Germline V gene lookup returns CDR1 SQVTM and CDR2 ANQGSEA. The CDR3 DNA reads TGCAGCGGCGGACTAGCCCACGAGCAGTACTTC. This codes for CSGGLAHEQYF.

This chain joins TRBV14 and TRBJ2-3, with TRBD2 matching 11 bases. The CDR3 runs to 16 residues. V trimming: 0 bases; J trimming: 11 bases; junction bases outside the gene matches: 10. CDR1 is SGHDN and CDR2 is FVKESK in the germline V gene. Here the CDR3 reads CASSQDPLLAGDLQYF. CDR3 sequence (DNA): TGTGCCAGCAGCCAAGATCCCTTACTAGCGGGAGACCTGCAGTATTTT.

The rearrangement uses TRBV18 and TRBJ2-1; 8 bases are a match to TRBD2. Trimming at V came to 3 bases and at J to 6 bases, leaving 19 bases not matched to a gene. Germline CDR1 reads KGHSH; CDR2 reads LQKENI. The CDR3 has 19 amino acids. CDR3 bases: TGTGCCAGCTCACCCCCCTTGGTATCATCGGGAGGGGTGAGCAATGAGCAGTTCTTC. It specifies CASSPPLVSSGGVSNEQFF.

J is TRBJ2-5 and V is TRBV18; the D gene could be TRBD1 or TRBD2 (5 bases each). The assigned J gene may be wrong: the sequence end matches TRBJ2-7 better. CDR3 size: 14 residues. Germline-derived CDR1 and CDR2 are KGHSH and LQKENI. The CDR3 reads CASSRNLGDGEQYF. The CDR3 DNA reads as TGTGCCAGCTCCCGCAATCTCGGGGACGGCGAGCAGTACTTC.